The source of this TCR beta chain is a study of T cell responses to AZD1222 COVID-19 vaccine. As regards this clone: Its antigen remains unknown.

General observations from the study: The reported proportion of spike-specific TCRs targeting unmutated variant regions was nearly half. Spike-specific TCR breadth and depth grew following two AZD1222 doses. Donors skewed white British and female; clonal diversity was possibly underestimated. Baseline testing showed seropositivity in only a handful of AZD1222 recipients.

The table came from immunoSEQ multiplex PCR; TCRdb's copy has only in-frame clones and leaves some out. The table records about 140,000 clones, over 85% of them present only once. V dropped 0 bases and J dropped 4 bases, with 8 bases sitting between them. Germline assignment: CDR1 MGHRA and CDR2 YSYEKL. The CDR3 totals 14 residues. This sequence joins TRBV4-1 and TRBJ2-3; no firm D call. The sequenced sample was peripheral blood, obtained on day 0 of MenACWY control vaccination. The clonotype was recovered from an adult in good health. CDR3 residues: CASSQESPPDTQYF. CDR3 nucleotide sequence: TGCGCCAGCAGCCAAGAATCTCCCCCAGATACGCAGTATTTT.